This T cell receptor (beta chain) originates from a study of T cell repertoires in cytomegalovirus infection (dated by TCRdb to about 2019). Notes on the research overall: Because public TCR beta signatures pointed to carriage of CMV infection together with the matching HLA type, the HLA type of each donor mattered for the analysis. On the study overall, not on this receptor specifically: Cumulative frequency of public TCR beta family members discriminated carriers of CMV infection plus the relevant HLA type in this cohort and an independent approximately 370-donor cohort. The ex vivo response was dominated by HLA-C-restricted CMV-specific TCR beta clonotypes, and the single most frequent clonotype in two of eight donors was supplied by these HLA-C-restricted clonotypes.

Sequencing used an Illumina HiSeq 1500. TCRdb's own reprocessing of the public reads used fastp at Q25 and MiXCR and kept productive beta chains. Identical CDR3 protein sequences are pooled into one entry, listed with their most common genes and DNA. The sample table holds approximately 500,000 distinct CDR3 sequences, of which about 17% were seen once. The ten top clones hold about 24% of the sample. Compared with germline, V lacks 0 bases and J lacks 3 bases; bases without a gene match: 6. Measured from the cysteine to the phenylalanine, the CDR3 is 16 residues long. The DNA shown is the 48-base CDR3, in frame from base 1. The germline V gene encodes CDR1 MGHRA and CDR2 YSYEKL. This clonotype has just a few counts. This receptor's antigen is unknown. Base qualities are missing; no much larger clone stands one base away.

The specimen sequenced was CD8+ T cells from PBMCs. This TCR was sampled from a human donor in good health (CMV status not recorded). Some clones in this sample may be carry-over from other donors' samples. The chain is made from TRBV4-1 and TRBJ2-5; the central 8 bases match TRBD1. In nucleotides, the sequence is TGCGCCAGCAGCCAAGAAGGAGAGGGACAGGAAGAGACCCAGTACTTC. It specifies CASSQEGEGQEETQYF.